The T cell receptor beta chain described here comes from a study of blood T cell repertoires in COVID-19. Study-level information: Specimens from acute and convalescent COVID-19 originated in the United States, Italy and Spain.

For this clone: At the DNA level, this CDR3 is encoded by other sequences in the same sample as well.

Here immunoSEQ multiplex PCR was the method, and the copy in TCRdb shows in-frame clones only, minus some. The table includes 350,000 to 400,000 clones, approximately 88% detected once. CDR1 SNHLY and CDR2 FYNNEI come from the germline V gene. The CDR3 contains 13 residues. J gave up 4 bases and V 9 bases, and 6 bases lay outside the gene matches. Participants came from about 23 US areas, aged roughly 18 to 100 years. Cohorts were assigned according to the clinical history that participants reported. The clonotype originates from a woman younger than 45 with acute COVID-19. The chain uses TRBV2 and TRBJ1-2; 9 bases line up with TRBD1. Sequences were obtained from PBMCs or T cells enriched from blood (not recorded which). The CDR3 sequence: CASLPGQGYGYTF. The CDR3 nucleotides are TGTGCCAGTCTTCCGGGACAGGGCTATGGCTACACCTTC. The whole variable domain, filled in from reference TRBV2 and TRBJ1-2, reads EPEVTQTPSHQVTQMGQEVILRCVPISNHLYFYWYRQILGQKVEFLVSFYNNEISEKSEIFDDQFSVERPDGSNFTLKIRSTKLEDSAMYFCASLPGQGYGYTFGSGTRLTVV.